The clone carrying this T cell receptor beta chain was recorded at least ten times. Its antigen is not known. TCRdb used MiXCR to reprocess the 5' RACE reads, holding one entry per CDR3 protein. Of several thousand distinct CDR3 sequences listed, approximately 7.5% were seen once; the top ten hold 28%. The entry originates in a study of spatial heterogeneity in lung cancer. Across the study: Across the raw uncorrected reads, a unique TCR and UMI combination was observed, on average, more than ten times.

Study-level findings and limits: Tumoral mutation counts were tracked by counts of expanded intratumoral alpha and beta TCRs.

The time point denotes: sample taken at primary tumor resection. In each case, whole RNA from tumor, nontumor lung or frozen PBMC was sequenced unsorted. V lost 6 bases and J lost 0; bases outside the gene matches: 6. The length of the CDR3 is 15 residues. In germline, CDR1 is MNHEY, CDR2 SVGAGI. The source material was lung tumor tissue, sampled at surgery. This TCR was sampled from a female donor with early-stage non-small cell lung cancer. The rearrangement joins TRBV6-5 to TRBJ2-7; 9 bases fit TRBD2. The CDR3 DNA reads TGTGCCAGCAGATCAAGCGGGGGGCCCTCCTACGAGCAGTACTTC. Protein product: CASRSSGGPSYEQYF.